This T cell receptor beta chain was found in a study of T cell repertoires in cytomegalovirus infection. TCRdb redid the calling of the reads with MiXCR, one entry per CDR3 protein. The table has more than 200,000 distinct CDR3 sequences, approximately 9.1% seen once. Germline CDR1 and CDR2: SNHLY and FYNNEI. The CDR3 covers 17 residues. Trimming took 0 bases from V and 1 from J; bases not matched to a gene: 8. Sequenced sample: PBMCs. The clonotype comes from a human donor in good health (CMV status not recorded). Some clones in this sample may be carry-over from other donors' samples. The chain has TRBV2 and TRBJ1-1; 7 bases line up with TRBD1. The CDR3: CASSEAGQGEENTEAFF. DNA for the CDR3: TGTGCCAGCAGTGAAGCCGGTCAGGGGGAGGAGAACACTGAAGCTTTCTTT.